Listed below are T cell receptor beta chains from one sample, sequenced in a study of patients and donors after allogeneic stem cell transplantation. One entry per CDR3 protein results from TCRdb running MiXCR on the RT-PCR reads. The sample lists approximately 250,000 distinct CDR3 sequences, around an eighth occurring once. Sequencing used blood, either unsorted or a sorted T cell fraction (not recorded which). Every receptor here comes from a human donor who was either an allogeneic HSCT recipient or a stem cell or donor lymphocyte infusion donor (not recorded which). It is not recorded whose cells these are; they may come from a transplant donor. Each CDR3 is given with its conserved first and last residue. Fields, in order: J gene, clone size, V gene, D gene, CDR3 protein, CDR3 DNA. The D gene is left open where the match is weak. Expanded clones are given a class, and other clones once, few, many or no size at all.

TRBJ2-5 few TRBV29-1 TRBD1 CSAATGAWETQYF TGCAGCGCCGCGACAGGGGCTTGGGAGACCCAGTACTTC
TRBJ2-2 NA TRBV18 NA CASTPTGTEAGELFF TGTGCCAGCACGCCGACGGGGACGGAGGCCGGGGAGCTGTTTTTT
TRBJ2-5 NA TRBV11-1 TRBD2 CASSSGLSGRALSQETQYF TGTGCCAGCAGCTCGGGACTTAGCGGGAGGGCCCTCTCTCAAGAGACCCAGTACTTC
TRBJ1-1 few TRBV18 TRBD1 CASSKDDRGNTEAFF TGTGCCAGCTCAAAGGACGACAGGGGAAACACTGAAGCTTTCTTT
TRBJ2-5 NA TRBV3-1 TRBD2 CASSQPSGGTQYF TGTGCCAGCAGCCAGCCTAGCGGGGGTACCCAGTACTTC
TRBJ2-1 NA TRBV29-1 NA CSVDRGSSYNEQFF TGCAGCGTTGACCGGGGGAGCTCCTACAATGAGCAGTTCTTC
TRBJ2-3 many TRBV18 TRBD1 CASSPSTGGTDTQYF TGTGCCAGCTCACCATCGACAGGGGGTACTGATACGCAGTATTTT
TRBJ1-4 NA TRBV20-1 TRBD1 CSARAPGTANEKLFF TGCAGTGCTAGAGCCCCCGGGACAGCTAATGAAAAACTGTTTTTT
TRBJ1-2 many TRBV5-1 TRBD1 CASSHDRGGYTF TGCGCCAGCAGCCACGACAGGGGTGGCTACACCTTC
TRBJ1-2 NA TRBV20-1 NA CSARAGRKTRYYGYTF TGCAGTGCTAGAGCTGGGCGAAAAACCCGATACTATGGCTACACCTTC
TRBJ2-7 NA TRBV5-1 TRBD1 CASSWDRLGFEQYF TGCGCCAGCAGCTGGGACAGGCTGGGGTTCGAGCAGTACTTC
TRBJ1-2 few TRBV25-1 NA CASSVHGTEPSYTF TGTGCCAGCAGTGTACACGGGACGGAACCGAGCTACACCTTC
TRBJ2-1 NA TRBV6-1 NA CASSVRGYPSNEQFF TGTGCCAGCAGTGTTAGGGGATACCCGTCCAATGAGCAGTTCTTC
TRBJ1-4 few TRBV15 TRBD1 CATSRRTGGGMEKLFF TGTGCCACCAGCAGGAGGACAGGGGGAGGGATGGAAAAACTGTTTTTT
TRBJ2-7 few TRBV10-3 NA CANGAGRAGEQYF TGTGCCAACGGGGCGGGGAGAGCGGGCGAGCAGTACTTC
TRBJ1-1 NA TRBV5-1 NA CASSWSGTILNTEAFF TGCGCCAGCAGCTGGTCAGGGACCATCCTGAACACTGAAGCTTTCTTT
TRBJ1-2 NA TRBV6-1 NA CASSEALRDVYGYTF TGTGCCAGCAGTGAAGCGCTTCGAGATGTCTATGGCTACACCTTC
TRBJ1-2 many TRBV7-3 NA CASSPGGAADTYGYTF TGTGCCAGCAGTCCCGGGGGGGCCGCGGACACTTATGGCTACACCTTC
TRBJ1-3 NA TRBV29-1 NA CSVEGGNTIYF TGCAGCGTTGAGGGGGGAAACACCATATATTTT
TRBJ2-5 NA TRBV20-1 TRBD2 CSASGGGQETQYF TGCAGTGCTAGCGGGGGAGGGCAAGAGACCCAGTACTTC
TRBJ2-7 few TRBV5-1 NA CASSLTGSEQYF TGCGCCAGCAGCTTGACAGGATCCGAGCAGTACTTC
TRBJ2-7 NA TRBV5-1 TRBD2 CASSLITGTSGYEQYF TGCGCCAGCAGCTTAATAACCGGGACTAGCGGGTACGAGCAGTACTTC
TRBJ2-2 many TRBV5-1 TRBD1 CASSRRTGNTGELFF TGCGCCAGCAGCCGAAGGACAGGGAACACCGGGGAGCTGTTTTTT
TRBJ2-7 few TRBV7-2 NA CASSKIGGRDYEQYF TGTGCCAGCAGCAAGATAGGGGGGAGGGATTACGAGCAGTACTTC
TRBJ2-2 NA TRBV20-1 NA CSARDPNAGGLGELFF TGCAGTGCTAGAGATCCGAACGCAGGGGGGCTAGGGGAGCTGTTTTTT
TRBJ1-1 few TRBV5-6 NA CASSSGRKNTEAFF TGTGCCAGCAGCTCGGGACGGAAGAACACTGAAGCTTTCTTT
TRBJ2-7 many TRBV19 TRBD2 CASKPTGLAGRYEQYF TGTGCCAGTAAACCAACGGGACTAGCGGGGAGATACGAGCAGTACTTC
TRBJ2-3 few TRBV20-1 TRBD2 CSARESGRTQYF TGCAGTGCTAGGGAAAGCGGGAGGACGCAGTATTTT
TRBJ2-2 many TRBV7-6 TRBD1 CASSWGQGDTGELFF TGTGCCAGCAGCTGGGGACAGGGGGACACCGGGGAGCTGTTTTTT
TRBJ1-5 few TRBV9 NA CASSPTDRTGQPQHF TGTGCCAGCAGCCCAACCGACAGGACGGGTCAGCCCCAGCATTTT
TRBJ2-3 few TRBV5-6 NA CASTLQGDSTDTQYF TGTGCCAGCACCCTCCAAGGGGACAGCACAGATACGCAGTATTTT
TRBJ1-5 many TRBV7-9 NA CASSLPIGPQHF TGTGCCAGCAGCTTACCCATAGGGCCCCAGCATTTT
TRBJ2-7 few TRBV9 TRBD1 CASSQGTGGSHEQYF TGTGCCAGCAGCCAAGGGACAGGGGGGTCCCACGAGCAGTACTTC
TRBJ1-2 NA TRBV5-6 TRBD1 CASTPTRTGMGYYGYTF TGTGCCAGCACACCAACCAGGACAGGGATGGGGTACTATGGCTACACCTTC
TRBJ2-7 many TRBV18 NA CASSLVRDIEYEQYF TGTGCCAGCTCACTCGTCCGGGACATAGAATACGAGCAGTACTTC
TRBJ1-2 NA TRBV5-1 TRBD1 CASSSRISGTGVAGYTF TGCGCCAGCAGCAGTAGGATCTCCGGGACAGGGGTTGCCGGCTACACCTTC
TRBJ2-3 few TRBV3-1 NA CASSPGFISDTQYF TGTGCCAGCAGCCCCGGGTTTATCTCAGATACGCAGTATTTT
TRBJ1-2 few TRBV24-1 TRBD1 CATSDFDGNRGLYGYTF TGTGCCACCAGTGATTTCGACGGGAATAGGGGGCTTTATGGCTACACCTTC
TRBJ2-3 NA TRBV12-3/TRBV12-4 NA CASSYTMPGRGLVADTQYF TGTGCCAGCAGTTACACCATGCCGGGACGGGGGCTTGTGGCAGATACGCAGTATTTT
TRBJ2-1 NA TRBV14 NA CASSQLGSGSNEQFF TGTGCCAGCAGCCAATTGGGATCCGGGAGCAATGAGCAGTTCTTC
TRBJ1-5 many TRBV2 TRBD1 CASSPTGGTQPQHF TGTGCCAGCAGTCCCACAGGGGGCACTCAGCCCCAGCATTTT
TRBJ1-4 many TRBV6-1 NA CASSVPRGEGEKLFF TGTGCCAGCAGTGTTCCTCGGGGGGAGGGTGAAAAACTGTTTTTT
TRBJ2-2 many TRBV5-1 TRBD2 CASSPQPGLAAGELFF TGCGCCAGCAGCCCACAGCCGGGACTAGCGGCCGGGGAGCTGTTTTTT
TRBJ1-4 NA TRBV20-1 NA CSARDGGLGEKLFF TGCAGTGCTAGAGATGGGGGGTTGGGTGAAAAACTGTTTTTT
TRBJ2-7 many TRBV5-1 NA CASRASDYEQYF TGCGCCAGCAGGGCTAGCGACTACGAGCAGTACTTC
TRBJ2-1 NA TRBV4-1 TRBD2 CASSQVREGKQFF TGCGCCAGCAGCCAAGTACGGGAGGGTAAGCAGTTCTTC
TRBJ2-1 few TRBV19 NA CASSPLGLNEQFF TGTGCCAGTAGTCCCCTGGGGCTCAATGAGCAGTTCTTC
TRBJ1-2 many TRBV12-3/TRBV12-4 NA CASSEGPQGDGYTF TGTGCCAGCAGTGAAGGCCCACAGGGTGATGGCTACACCTTC
TRBJ2-7 NA TRBV12-3/TRBV12-4 NA CASSSSIGQYF TGTGCCAGCAGTTCCTCGATAGGGCAGTACTTC
TRBJ2-5 NA TRBV20-1 TRBD2 CSARPSGSHETQYF TGCAGTGCTCGTCCTAGCGGGAGTCATGAGACCCAGTACTTC
TRBJ1-1 few TRBV18 TRBD1 CASSPTGGITEAFF TGTGCCAGCTCACCTACAGGGGGGATTACTGAAGCTTTCTTT
TRBJ2-3 many TRBV6-4 TRBD1 CASSPHPGGKDTQYF TGTGCCAGCAGCCCCCATCCAGGGGGCAAAGATACGCAGTATTTT
TRBJ2-5 NA TRBV30 NA CAWMALQETQYF TGTGCCTGGATGGCACTACAAGAGACCCAGTACTTC
TRBJ2-7 NA TRBV2 TRBD2 CASSVYSGGIRNYEQYF TGTGCCAGCAGTGTTTATAGCGGGGGCATCCGGAACTACGAGCAGTACTTC
TRBJ2-3 NA TRBV21-1 NA CASSKIPQVPGGGTDTQYF TGTGCCAGCAGCAAAATCCCACAGGTCCCGGGGGGGGGCACAGATACGCAGTATTTT
TRBJ1-4 few TRBV28 NA CASIANPGTLEKLFF TGTGCCAGCATCGCAAACCCCGGGACACTCGAAAAACTGTTTTTT
TRBJ2-5 NA TRBV5-7 TRBD2 CASSLYSHRGGLETQYF TGTGCCAGCAGCTTGTACTCCCACCGGGGGGGCCTGGAGACCCAGTACTTC
TRBJ1-1 few TRBV5-5 TRBD1 CASSAGTGGVGTEAFF TGTGCCAGCAGCGCCGGGACAGGGGGAGTGGGCACTGAAGCTTTCTTT